This T cell receptor (beta chain) is from a study of beta chain features in type 1 diabetes. Overall study findings and caveats: Significant though moderate, a shortening of TCRB CDR3s appeared in all four CD4+ subsets of Type 1 diabetes patients. A pattern of fewer insertions and more deletions at VDJ junctions was seen in type 1 diabetes patients.

Investigators reverse transcribed all isolated RNA, so they sequenced expressed TCRB transcripts. The assay was immunoSEQ multiplex PCR, and TCRdb's table has in-frame clones only and misses some. Here the sample spans approximately 250,000 clones, 24% being singletons. Cell sorting via CD45RO/CCR7/CD25/CD127/CD95/CD27 was performed to obtain CD4+ naive, central memory, regulatory and stem cell-like memory cells. This CDR3 comprises 12 residues. V lost 1 base and J 9 bases, leaving 8 bases between the germline ends. Germline V lookup: CDR1 SGHAT, CDR2 FQNNGV. Comment on this clone: Its antigen is still unknown.

The chain uses TRBV11-2 and TRBJ2-3; weak D call: TRBD2 (5 bases). This TCR was sampled from a woman in her thirties with type 1 diabetes. Sequences were obtained from naive CD4+ T cells from blood. CDR3 DNA sequence: TGTGCCAGCAGCTTAGGATCGGGGACGCAGTATTTT. It encodes CASSLGSGTQYF. Filled out from reference TRBV11-2 and TRBJ2-3, the complete variable domain reads EAGVAQSPRYKIIEKRQSVAFWCNPISGHATLYWYQQILGQGPKLLIQFQNNGVVDDSQLPKDRFSAERLKGVDSTLKIQPAKLEDSAVYLCASSLGSGTQYFGPGTRLTVL.